One and the same sample provided the 9 T cell receptor beta chains below, sequenced in a study of CD8 T cells in Susac syndrome. An amount of RNA that ranged from roughly 0.5 to 1 ug was reverse transcribed with random hexamers. TCRdb recomputed calls from the immunoSEQ multiplex PCR reads with MiXCR, one row per CDR3 protein. The table lists about 76,000 distinct CDR3 sequences, 91% of them singletons. Sequencing used CD8+ T cells from PBMCs. These TCRs come from a human donor with multiple sclerosis.

The V call is TRBV2, the J call TRBJ2-5, with 12 bases that match TRBD2. With 8 bases clipped from V and 5 bases from J, the junction kept 9 bases outside the gene matches. This CDR3 has 15 amino acids. Germline lookup yields CDR1 SNHLY and CDR2 FYNNEI. As DNA, the CDR3 is TGTGCCAGCGGGAGACTAGCGGGGGCCCGGGAGACCCAGTACTTC. Its protein product is CASGRLAGARETQYF.

DNA for the CDR3: TGTGCCAGCAGCTTAGGTAGCGGGGTCTTTGAGCAGTACTTC. Residues: CASSLGSGVFEQYF. The chain recombines TRBV11-2 with TRBJ2-7, with TRBD2 matching over 8 bases. CDR1 is SGHAT, CDR2 FQNNGV, per germline. The V and J ends lost 1 base and 7 bases, in that order; junction bases with no gene match: 6. The CDR3 length is 14 residues.

The CDR3, as DNA: TGTGCCAGCAGCGACCACCACACAGATACGCAGTATTTT. This sequence encodes CASSDHHTDTQYF. This chain joins TRBV11-2 and TRBJ2-3; D gene unclear. Germline lookup yields CDR1 SGHAT and CDR2 FQNNGV. Trimming took off 5 bases at V and 2 bases at J, with 8 bases between the two ends. This CDR3 is built from 13 residues.

This sequence joins TRBV6-2 or TRBV6-3 and TRBJ1-5; D unclear. This CDR3 contains 15 residues. Trimming removed 2 bases from V and 2 bases from J, with 10 bases in between. Germline loops: CDR1 MNHEY, CDR2 SVGEGT. The CDR3 reads CASSYVGIGNQPQHF. CDR3 bases: TGTGCCAGCAGTTACGTAGGGATTGGCAATCAGCCCCAGCATTTT.

The rearrangement links TRBV4-3 to TRBJ1-2; D not resolved. CDR1 and CDR2 from the germline V gene are LGHNA and YSLEER. V lost 0 bases to trimming and J lost 7 bases, with 9 bases between them. The CDR3 runs to 13 residues. The CDR3 nucleotides read TGCGCCAGCAGCCAAGATAGGAAGGTTGGCTACACCTTC. This gives the protein CASSQDRKVGYTF.

This clonotype was recorded once. The junction differs from germline at one of its ends, possibly a read error. The chain recombines TRBV7-7 with TRBJ2-5; a weak D match, TRBD1 (5 bases). The CDR3 sequence is 17 residues long. The germline gives CDR1 SSHAT, CDR2 FNYEAQ (reference sequence). CDR3 nucleotide sequence: TGTGCTAGCAGCTTAAACCTGGGGCAGGGCGTTGGTGAGACCCAGTACTTC. Its translation is CASSLNLGQGVGETQYF.

V gene TRBV2 combines with J gene TRBJ1-2; TRBD1 matches at 8 bases. The germline V gene has CDR1 SNHLY and CDR2 FYNNEI. CDR3 length equals 14 residues. After removal of 6 bases from V and 4 bases from J, the junction contained 7 bases not matched to a gene. CDR3 coding DNA: TGTGCCAGCAGGTCGGGACAGGATCGCTATGGCTACACCTTC. Amino acid sequence: CASRSGQDRYGYTF.

The rearrangement links TRBV6-2 or TRBV6-3 to TRBJ2-4, with D maybe TRBD2 (6 bases). Germline V gene sequence: CDR1 MNHEY, CDR2 SVGEGT. The V end was cut by 6 bases, the J end by 6 bases, with 15 bases between. CDR3 length: 14 residues. The CDR3 region is CASSPAEGPNIQYF. The DNA for the CDR3 is TGTGCCAGCAGCCCCGCGGAGGGGCCAAACATTCAGTACTTC.

The V call is TRBV6-1, the J call TRBJ1-2, with a weak D call TRBD1 (6 bases). This CDR3 region has 13 residues. Germline loops: CDR1 MNHNS, CDR2 SASEGT. V was pared by 6 bases and J by 4 bases, with 12 bases between. In DNA form, the CDR3 reads TGTGCCAGCAGCCCGGGACAAACCTATGGCTACACCTTC. As protein: CASSPGQTYGYTF.